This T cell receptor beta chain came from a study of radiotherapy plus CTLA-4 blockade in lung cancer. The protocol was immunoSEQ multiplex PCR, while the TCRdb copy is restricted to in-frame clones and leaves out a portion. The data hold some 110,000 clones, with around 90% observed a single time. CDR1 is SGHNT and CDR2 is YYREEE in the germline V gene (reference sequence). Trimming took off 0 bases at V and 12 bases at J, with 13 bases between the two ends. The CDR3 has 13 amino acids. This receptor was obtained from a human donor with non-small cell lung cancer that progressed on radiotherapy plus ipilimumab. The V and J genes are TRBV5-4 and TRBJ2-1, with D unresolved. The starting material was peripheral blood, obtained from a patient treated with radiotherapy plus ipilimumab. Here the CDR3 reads CASSLVSQVGQFF. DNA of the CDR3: TGTGCCAGCAGCTTGGTTAGCCAAGTAGGGCAGTTCTTC. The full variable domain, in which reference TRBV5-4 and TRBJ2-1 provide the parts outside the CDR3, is ETGVTQSPTHLIKTRGQQVTLRCSSQSGHNTVSWYQQALGQGPQFIFQYYREEENGRGNFPPRFSGLQFPNYSSELNVNALELDDSALYLCASSLVSQVGQFFGPGTRLTVL.